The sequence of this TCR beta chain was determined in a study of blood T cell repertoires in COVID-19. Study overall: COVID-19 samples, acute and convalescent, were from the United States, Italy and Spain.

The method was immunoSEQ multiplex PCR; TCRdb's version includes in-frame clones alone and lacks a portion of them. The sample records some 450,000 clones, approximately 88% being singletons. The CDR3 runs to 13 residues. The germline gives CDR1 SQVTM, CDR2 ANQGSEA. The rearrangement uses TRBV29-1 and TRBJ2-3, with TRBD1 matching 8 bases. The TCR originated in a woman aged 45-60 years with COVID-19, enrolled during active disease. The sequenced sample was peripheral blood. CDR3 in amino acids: CSGGQVSTDTQYF. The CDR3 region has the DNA TGCAGTGGGGGACAGGTTTCCACAGATACGCAGTATTTT.